These 26 T cell receptor beta chains were all obtained from the same sample, sequenced in a study of blood T cells in healthy people across ages. The second PCR ran roughly 6 to 11 cycles with a sample-barcoded 5' primer and J-beta primers. TCRdb passed the 5' RACE reads through MiXCR, listing each CDR3 protein once. Among some 1,500,000 distinct CDR3 sequences listed, approximately 42% were seen once. Sequencing was performed on blood. Receptors originate from a woman between 18 and 29 years old in good health.

The chain couples TRBV4-1 to TRBJ1-2, with D tentatively TRBD1 (5 bases). The V end lost 0 bases, the J end lost 4 bases, and 15 bases lay between the germline ends. Germline V gives CDR1 MGHRA, CDR2 YSYEKL. The CDR3 totals 16 residues. The CDR3 reads CASSQDQRGPLYGYTF. In DNA, the CDR3 is TGCGCCAGCAGCCAAGATCAGAGGGGCCCACTCTATGGCTACACCTTC.

This clonotype has a single count. The junction and the germline gene differ at one end; a read error may be behind it. The CDR3 reads CSAEPVGTGGLYGYTF. The CDR3 nucleotides are TGCAGCGCTGAACCTGTAGGGACAGGGGGTCTATATGGCTACACCTTC. The chain combines TRBV29-1 with TRBJ1-2, with 11 bases that match TRBD1. Germline assignment: CDR1 SQVTM and CDR2 ANQGSEA. There are 16 residues in the CDR3.

V is TRBV24-1 and J is TRBJ1-2; D unclear. This CDR3 contains 13 residues. Germline CDR1 is KGHDR and CDR2 is SFDVKD. V was cut by 10 bases and J by 2 bases, with 13 bases left in between. The DNA of the CDR3 is TGTGCCACTCAAACGGATGGGAACTATGGCTACACCTTC. Translating gives CATQTDGNYGYTF.

The chain combines TRBV20-1 with TRBJ1-2; D call uncertain. The CDR3 has 14 amino acids. Germline CDR1 DFQATT, CDR2 SNEGSKA (reference sequence). The V and J ends lost 1 base and 4 bases respectively, with 13 bases between them. The CDR3 spells CSARAFRNPYGYTF. In DNA, the CDR3 is TGCAGTGCTAGAGCCTTCCGGAACCCCTATGGCTACACCTTC.

This clonotype was seen many times. The rearrangement links TRBV10-2 to TRBJ2-1; D possibly corresponds to TRBD1 (5 bases). The CDR3 is 15 residues long. V lost 3 bases and J 3 bases, leaving 12 bases between the germline ends. The germline gives CDR1 WSHSY, CDR2 SAAADI. CDR3 sequence reads: CASSDGQGVYNEQFF. In nucleotides, the CDR3 is TGCGCCAGCAGTGACGGGCAGGGTGTCTACAATGAGCAGTTCTTC.

CDR3 region: CASSDQASGNYGYTF. CDR3 sequence (DNA): TGTGCCAGCAGTGACCAGGCGTCTGGTAACTATGGCTACACCTTC. The gene calls are TRBV25-1 and TRBJ1-2; D remains ambiguous. Trimming cost V 3 bases and J 1 base, with 12 bases left between them. Germline assignment: CDR1 MGHDK and CDR2 SYGVNS. This CDR3 region has 15 residues.

The genes are TRBV24-1 and TRBJ2-3; 11 nucleotides match TRBD2. V lost 3 bases and J lost 2; bases outside the gene matches: 6. Germline V gives CDR1 KGHDR, CDR2 SFDVKD. The CDR3 has 17 amino acids. CDR3 residues: CATSDLPTSGNTDTQYF. CDR3 nucleotides: TGTGCCACCAGTGATCTACCGACTAGCGGGAACACAGATACGCAGTATTTT.

The chain links TRBV10-3 to TRBJ1-2, with no clear D. From germline, CDR1 is ENHRY and CDR2 SYGVKD. The CDR3 runs to 14 residues. V was pared by 0 bases and J by 7 bases, with 12 bases between. The CDR3 spells CAISESGSLSGYTF. CDR3 nucleotides: TGTGCCATCAGTGAGTCCGGCAGTCTTAGTGGCTACACCTTC.

The chain is built from TRBV20-1 and TRBJ2-6; no reliable D call. This CDR3 is built from 13 residues. Deletions cut 6 bases from V and 3 bases from J, with 9 bases between. Per the germline V gene, CDR1 is DFQATT and CDR2 is SNEGSKA (reference sequence). The CDR3 reads CSAAFFGANVLTF. CDR3 nucleotide sequence: TGCAGTGCCGCATTTTTTGGGGCCAACGTCCTGACTTTC.

CDR3 sequence reads: CSAAQGTHTEAFF. The CDR3 nucleotides are TGCAGTGCCGCACAGGGGACGCACACTGAAGCTTTCTTT. This chain joins TRBV20-1 and TRBJ1-1; 7 bases match TRBD1. The CDR3 totals 13 residues. With V trimmed by 6 bases and J by 3 bases, 7 bases remained unmatched. Germline lookup yields CDR1 DFQATT and CDR2 SNEGSKA (reference sequence).

The V and J genes are TRBV15 and TRBJ1-3; D is ambiguous. This CDR3 spans 15 amino acids. V shed 7 bases and J shed 2 bases, with 15 bases lying between them. CDR1 and CDR2 from the germline V gene are LNHNV and YYDKDF (reference sequence). CDR3 sequence: CATTEKGGTGNTIYF. CDR3 DNA sequence: TGTGCCACCACCGAGAAGGGTGGTACTGGAAACACCATATATTTT.

J is TRBJ1-5 and V is TRBV28, with unresolved D. The ends were cut back, 7 bases at V and 4 bases at J, with 17 bases in the middle. This CDR3 comprises 15 residues. The germline V gene encodes CDR1 MDHEN and CDR2 SYDVKM. The CDR3 region is CASTPGSLGNQPQHF. Here the CDR3 DNA reads TGTGCCAGCACTCCAGGTAGTTTAGGAAATCAGCCCCAGCATTTT. Variable domain in full (rest from reference TRBV28 and TRBJ1-5): DVKVTQSSRYLVKRTGEKVFLECVQDMDHENMFWYRQDPGLGLRLIYFSYDVKMKEKGDIPEGYSVSREKKERFSLILESASTNQTSMYLCASTPGSLGNQPQHFGDGTRLSIL.

The chain joins TRBV7-2 to TRBJ2-4; weak D call: TRBD1 (5 bases). The CDR3 is 16 residues long. Between the trimmed V and J ends, which lost 0 bases and 0 bases, there was a span of 9 bases. The germline CDR1 and CDR2 sequences are SGHTA and FQGNSA. In DNA form, the CDR3 reads TGTGCCAGCAGCTTAGCGGACACTATAGCCAAAAACATTCAGTACTTC. It specifies CASSLADTIAKNIQYF. Together with reference TRBV7-2 and TRBJ2-4, the CDR3 gives the full variable domain: GAGVSQSPSNKVTEKGKDVELRCDPISGHTALYWYRQSLGQGLEFLIYFQGNSAPDKSGLPSDRFSAERTGGSVSTLTIQRTQQEDSAVYLCASSLADTIAKNIQYFGAGTRLSVL.

V usage is TRBV6-2 or TRBV6-3 and J usage is TRBJ1-5; no firm D call. V lost 7 bases to trimming and J lost 1 base, with 11 bases between them. Germline V gene sequence: CDR1 MNHEY, CDR2 SVGEGT. CDR3 length: 14 residues. The CDR3 DNA sequence: TGTGCCAGCACGAGCGGTGGGAGCAATCAGCCCCAGCATTTT. It translates to CASTSGGSNQPQHF.

The CDR3 nucleotides are TGTGCCAGCAGCGTTTCCACTCCCTTGGGGGAGCTGTTTTTT. Protein: CASSVSTPLGELFF. The chain employs TRBV9 and TRBJ2-2, with unresolved D. Germline V gene data show CDR1 as SGDLS and CDR2 as YYNGEE. V lost 2 bases and J 8 bases, leaving 13 bases between the germline ends. The CDR3 runs 14 residues.

This clonotype was seen more than once but under ten times. At one end, the junction sequence differs from germline, possibly due to a read error. V usage is TRBV20-1 and J usage is TRBJ2-7, with no clear D. The CDR3 extends over 14 amino acids. Germline V lookup: CDR1 DFQATT, CDR2 SNEGSKA (reference sequence). This chain's CDR3 is CSARDRGFPYEQYF. The CDR3 DNA reads as TGCAGTGCTAGAGATCGAGGTTTTCCCTATGAGCAGTACTTC.

The V gene is TRBV7-2, the J gene TRBJ2-1, with unresolved D. The length of the CDR3 is 12 residues. Germline CDR1 and CDR2: SGHTA and FQGNSA. The ends were cut back, 8 bases at V and 9 bases at J, with 14 bases in the middle. The CDR3 sequence: CASGSLSIEQFF. In DNA, the CDR3 is TGTGCCAGCGGCTCCCTGAGCATTGAGCAGTTCTTC.

The chain has TRBV6-1 and TRBJ1-1; D gene uncertain. The CDR3 has 13 residues. The ends were cut back, 0 bases at V and 5 bases at J, with 7 bases in the middle. The germline gives CDR1 MNHNS, CDR2 SASEGT. Written as DNA, the CDR3 is TGTGCCAGCAGTGAAGCGCGCAGGACTGAAGCTTTCTTT. Translation gives CASSEARRTEAFF.

In this sample, this clonotype turned up once. J is TRBJ2-5 and V is TRBV5-4; 11 nucleotides align to TRBD2. Looked up from germline, CDR1 is SGHNT and CDR2 is YYREEE (reference sequence). J gave up 11 bases and V 4 bases, and 13 bases lay outside the gene matches. The CDR3 has 15 amino acids. This chain's CDR3 is CASSLGTSGNNAQYF. In DNA form, the CDR3 reads TGTGCCAGCAGCCTGGGGACTAGCGGTAACAATGCGCAGTACTTC.

In this sample, this clonotype turned up a few times. The V call is TRBV12-3 or TRBV12-4, the J call TRBJ2-3; 9 positions agree with TRBD2. Unmatched junction bases numbered 5, after V lost 4 bases and J lost 0 bases. This CDR3 spans 16 amino acids. The CDR3 DNA follows: TGTGCCAGCAGTTACAGTCTAGCGGGGAGCACAGATACGCAGTATTTT. It codes for CASSYSLAGSTDTQYF.

The J gene is TRBJ2-7, the V gene TRBV12-3 or TRBV12-4; 15 positions agree with TRBD2. The assigned J gene may be wrong: the sequence end matches TRBJ2-4 better. CDR3 size: 15 residues. The CDR3 region is CASSYGTSGRNIQYF. CDR3 bases: TGTGCCAGCAGCTATGGGACTAGCGGGAGGAACATTCAGTACTTC.

This clonotype was observed a few times. A much more abundant neighbour one base away suggests this may be a read error. This sequence joins TRBV10-3 and TRBJ2-1; TRBD1 agrees at 8 bases. The germline gives CDR1 ENHRY, CDR2 SYGVKD. V lost 2 bases and J lost 5; bases outside the gene matches: 8. The CDR3 is 16 amino acids. The CDR3, as DNA: TGTGCCATCAGTGAGCCGTGGGGACAGGTAAACAATGAGCAGTTCTTC. Its protein is CAISEPWGQVNNEQFF.

This clonotype was counted between two and nine times. This chain joins TRBV7-2 and TRBJ1-6; weak D call: TRBD1 (5 bases). V was cut by 4 bases and J by 7 bases, with 14 bases left in between. Germline V gene data show CDR1 as SGHTA and CDR2 as FQGNSA. The CDR3 extends over 15 amino acids. The CDR3 nucleotides are TGTGCCAGCAGCTCGGTGGCAGGGCCCAATTCACCCCTCCACTTT. Protein sequence: CASSSVAGPNSPLHF.

This clonotype was counted a few times. The DNA of the CDR3 is TGCGCCAGCAGCCGTAGGTGGAACACTGAAGCTTTCTTT. Its protein is CASSRRWNTEAFF. V is TRBV4-3 and J is TRBJ1-1; D gene uncertain. The germline V gene encodes CDR1 LGHNA and CDR2 YSLEER. The CDR3 has 13 amino acids. V lost 4 bases and J lost 1, with 7 bases in between.

This sequence joins TRBV27 and TRBJ2-7; D unclear. CDR1 is MNHEY, CDR2 SMNVEV, per germline (reference sequence). V lost 3 bases to trimming and J lost 5 bases, with 14 bases between them. This CDR3 is built from 14 residues. The CDR3, as DNA: TGTGCCAGCAGTTTGTACGGAGCTGGCGACGAGCAGTACTTC. This gives the protein CASSLYGAGDEQYF.

The chain couples TRBV18 to TRBJ1-4; a possible D gene is TRBD1 (5 bases). The CDR3 is 14 amino acids. Germline lookup yields CDR1 KGHSH and CDR2 LQKENI. V lost 4 bases, J lost 6 bases, and 12 bases lay in between. CDR3 sequence reads: CASSQAGTDEKLFF. Here the CDR3 DNA reads TGTGCCAGCTCACAGGCAGGGACGGATGAAAAACTGTTTTTT.